This T cell receptor (beta chain) was sequenced in a study of T cells after yellow fever vaccination. Findings of the study overall: The study re-detected most primary-vaccination clones after the booster (about 96% CD4, around 89% CD8). Any FACS-sorted repertoire could hold abundant clonotypes that contaminate it from the bulk population.

TCRdb ran MiXCR on the 5' RACE reads and lists one entry per CDR3 protein. The table lists about 300,000 distinct CDR3 sequences, about 6.6% of them singletons. V lost 3 bases and J lost 1; bases outside the gene matches: 9. The CDR3 extends over 17 amino acids. The germline V gene has CDR1 MDHEN and CDR2 SYDVKM. Turning to this clonotype: Its specificity is unknown.

This chain connects TRBV28 to TRBJ1-5; TRBD1 agrees at 7 bases. Here the sequenced sample was PBMCs, taken approximately 47 days after the first yellow fever vaccination. The origin of this receptor is a man between 18 and 29 years old who received the YFV17D yellow fever vaccine. The CDR3 here is CASSFRDRRKSNQPQHF. The DNA of the CDR3 is TGTGCCAGCAGTTTTCGGGACAGACGAAAGAGCAATCAGCCCCAGCATTTT.